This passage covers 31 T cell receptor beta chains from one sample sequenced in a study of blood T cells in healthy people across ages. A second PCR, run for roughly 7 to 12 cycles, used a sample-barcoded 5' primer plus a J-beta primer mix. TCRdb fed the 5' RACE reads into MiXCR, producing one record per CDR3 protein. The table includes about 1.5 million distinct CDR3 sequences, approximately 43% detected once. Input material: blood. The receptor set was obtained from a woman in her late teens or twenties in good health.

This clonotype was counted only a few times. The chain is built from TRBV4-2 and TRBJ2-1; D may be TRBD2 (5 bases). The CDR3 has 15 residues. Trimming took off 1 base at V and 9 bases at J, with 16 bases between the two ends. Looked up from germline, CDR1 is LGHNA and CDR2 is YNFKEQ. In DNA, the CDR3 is TGTGCCAGCAGCCAAGTAGGGAGTGGTAGCGCTGAGCAGTTCTTC. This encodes CASSQVGSGSAEQFF.

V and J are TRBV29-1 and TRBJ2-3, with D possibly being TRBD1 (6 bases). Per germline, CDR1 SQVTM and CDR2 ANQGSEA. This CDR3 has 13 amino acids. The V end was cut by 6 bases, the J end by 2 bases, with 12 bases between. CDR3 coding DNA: TGCAGCGTAAAGGGGGTACTCACAGATACGCAGTATTTT. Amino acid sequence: CSVKGVLTDTQYF.

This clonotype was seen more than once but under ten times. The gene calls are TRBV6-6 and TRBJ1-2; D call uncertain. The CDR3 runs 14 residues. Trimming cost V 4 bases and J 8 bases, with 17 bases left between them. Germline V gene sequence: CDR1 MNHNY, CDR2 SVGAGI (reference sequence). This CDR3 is CASSLTDQARGYTF. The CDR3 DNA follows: TGTGCCAGCAGTTTGACCGATCAGGCGAGGGGCTACACCTTC.

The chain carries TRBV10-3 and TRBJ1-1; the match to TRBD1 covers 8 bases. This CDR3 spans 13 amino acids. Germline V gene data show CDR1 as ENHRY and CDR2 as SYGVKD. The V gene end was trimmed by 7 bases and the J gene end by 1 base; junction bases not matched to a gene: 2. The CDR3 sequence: CAIKGTGNTEAFF. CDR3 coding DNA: TGTGCCATCAAAGGGACAGGGAACACTGAAGCTTTCTTT.

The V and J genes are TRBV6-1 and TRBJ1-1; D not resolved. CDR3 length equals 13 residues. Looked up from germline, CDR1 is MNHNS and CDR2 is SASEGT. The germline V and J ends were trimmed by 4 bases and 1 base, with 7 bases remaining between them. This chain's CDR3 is CASSGVPNTEAFF. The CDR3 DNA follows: TGTGCCAGCAGTGGGGTCCCGAACACTGAAGCTTTCTTT.

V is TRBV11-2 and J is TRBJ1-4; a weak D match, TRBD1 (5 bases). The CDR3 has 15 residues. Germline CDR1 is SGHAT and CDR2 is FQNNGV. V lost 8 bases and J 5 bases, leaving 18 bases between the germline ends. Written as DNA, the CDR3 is TGTGCCAGCCGAAGGGCGAGGGCAGGGAATGAAAAACTGTTTTTT. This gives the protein CASRRARAGNEKLFF. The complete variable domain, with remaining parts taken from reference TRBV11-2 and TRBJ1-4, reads EAGVAQSPRYKIIEKRQSVAFWCNPISGHATLYWYQQILGQGPKLLIQFQNNGVVDDSQLPKDRFSAERLKGVDSTLKIQPAKLEDSAVYLCASRRARAGNEKLFFGSGTQLSVL.

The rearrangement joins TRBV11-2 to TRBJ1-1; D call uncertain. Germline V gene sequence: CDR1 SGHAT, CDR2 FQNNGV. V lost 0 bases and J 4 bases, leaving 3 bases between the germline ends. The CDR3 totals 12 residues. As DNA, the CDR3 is TGTGCCAGCAGCTTAGAGTTCACTGAAGCTTTCTTT. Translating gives CASSLEFTEAFF.

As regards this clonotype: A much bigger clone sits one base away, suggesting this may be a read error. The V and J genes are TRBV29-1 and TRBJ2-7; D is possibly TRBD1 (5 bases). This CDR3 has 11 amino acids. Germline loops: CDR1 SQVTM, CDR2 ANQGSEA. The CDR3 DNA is TGCAGCGTTCGACAGTCCTACAAGCAGTACTTC. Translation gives CSVRQSYKQYF.

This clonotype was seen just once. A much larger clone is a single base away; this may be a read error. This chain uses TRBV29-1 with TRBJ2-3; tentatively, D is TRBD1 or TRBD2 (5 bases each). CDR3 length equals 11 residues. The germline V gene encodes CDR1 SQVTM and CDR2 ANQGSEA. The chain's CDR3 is CGVLGADTQYF. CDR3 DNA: TGCGGCGTCTTGGGGGCAGATACGCAGTATTTT.

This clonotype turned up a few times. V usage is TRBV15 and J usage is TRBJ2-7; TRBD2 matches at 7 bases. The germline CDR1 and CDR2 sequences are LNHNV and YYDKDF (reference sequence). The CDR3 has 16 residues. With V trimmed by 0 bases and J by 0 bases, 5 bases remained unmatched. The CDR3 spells CATSRDLAGVSYEQYF. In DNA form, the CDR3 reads TGTGCCACCAGCAGAGATCTTGCGGGGGTCTCCTACGAGCAGTACTTC.

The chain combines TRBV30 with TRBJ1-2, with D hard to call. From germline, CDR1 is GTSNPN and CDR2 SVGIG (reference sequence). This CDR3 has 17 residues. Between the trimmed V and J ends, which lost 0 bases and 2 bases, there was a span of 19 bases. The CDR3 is CAWSVVRAESRNYGYTF. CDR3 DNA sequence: TGTGCCTGGAGTGTAGTCCGAGCGGAGAGTAGGAACTATGGCTACACCTTC.

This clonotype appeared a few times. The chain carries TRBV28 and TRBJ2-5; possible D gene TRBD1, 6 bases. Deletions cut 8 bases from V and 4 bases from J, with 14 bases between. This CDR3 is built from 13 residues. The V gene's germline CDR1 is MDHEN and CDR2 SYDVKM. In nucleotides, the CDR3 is TGTGCCAGCGGGGGCACGAATCTAGAGACCCAGTACTTC. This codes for CASGGTNLETQYF.

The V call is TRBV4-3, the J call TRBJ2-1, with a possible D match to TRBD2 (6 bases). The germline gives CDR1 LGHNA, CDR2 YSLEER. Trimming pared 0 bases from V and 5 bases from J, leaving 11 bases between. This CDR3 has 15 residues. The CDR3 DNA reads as TGCGCCAGCAGCCAAGATTCGGGCGGGAACAATGAGCAGTTCTTC. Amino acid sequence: CASSQDSGGNNEQFF.

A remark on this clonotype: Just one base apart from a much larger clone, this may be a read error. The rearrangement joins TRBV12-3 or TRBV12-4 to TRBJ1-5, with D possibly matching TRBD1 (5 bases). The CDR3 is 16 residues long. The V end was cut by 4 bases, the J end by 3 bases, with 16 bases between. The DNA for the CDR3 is TGTGCCAGCAGTTCCTATGGGGACGCAGACAATCAGCCCCAGCATTTT. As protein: CASSSYGDADNQPQHF.

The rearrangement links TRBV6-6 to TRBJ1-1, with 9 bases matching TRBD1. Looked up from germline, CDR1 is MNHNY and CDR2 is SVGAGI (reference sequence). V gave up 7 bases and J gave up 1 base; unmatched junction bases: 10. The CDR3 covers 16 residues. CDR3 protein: CASIQGQGRGNTEAFF. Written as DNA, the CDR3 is TGTGCCAGCATTCAGGGACAGGGAAGAGGGAACACTGAAGCTTTCTTT.

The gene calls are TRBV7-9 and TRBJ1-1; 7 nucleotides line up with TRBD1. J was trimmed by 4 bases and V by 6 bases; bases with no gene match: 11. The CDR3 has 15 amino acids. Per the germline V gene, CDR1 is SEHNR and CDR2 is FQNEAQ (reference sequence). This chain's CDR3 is CASSPARGLGTEAFF. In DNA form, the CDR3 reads TGTGCCAGCAGTCCCGCAAGGGGGCTCGGCACTGAAGCTTTCTTT.

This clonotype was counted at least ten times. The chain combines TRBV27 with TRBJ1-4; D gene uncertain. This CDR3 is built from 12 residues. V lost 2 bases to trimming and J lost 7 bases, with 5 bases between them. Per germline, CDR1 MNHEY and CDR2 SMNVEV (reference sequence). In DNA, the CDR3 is TGTGCCAGCAGTTTAATAGGTGAAAAACTGTTTTTT. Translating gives CASSLIGEKLFF.

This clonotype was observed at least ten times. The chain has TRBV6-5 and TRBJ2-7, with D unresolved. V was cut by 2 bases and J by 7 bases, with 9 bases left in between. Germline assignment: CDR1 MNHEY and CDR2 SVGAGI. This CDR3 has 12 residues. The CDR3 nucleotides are TGTGCCAGCAGTTACCACAACGGGGAGCAGTACTTC. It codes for CASSYHNGEQYF.

The CDR3 DNA is TGCAGCGTGACGGCGAACATGAACACTGAAGCTTTCTTT. Encoded protein: CSVTANMNTEAFF. The chain links TRBV29-1 to TRBJ1-1; D is undetermined. V lost 6 bases to trimming and J lost 0 bases, with 11 bases between them. Germline values: CDR1 SQVTM, CDR2 ANQGSEA. This CDR3 has 13 residues.

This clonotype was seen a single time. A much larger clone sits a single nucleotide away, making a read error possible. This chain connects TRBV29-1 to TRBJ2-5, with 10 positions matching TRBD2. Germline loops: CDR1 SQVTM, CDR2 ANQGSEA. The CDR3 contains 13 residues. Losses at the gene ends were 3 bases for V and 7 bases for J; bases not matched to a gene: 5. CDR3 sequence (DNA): TGCAGCGTTGAGGGACTAGCGAAGAGGACCCAGTACTTC. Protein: CSVEGLAKRTQYF.

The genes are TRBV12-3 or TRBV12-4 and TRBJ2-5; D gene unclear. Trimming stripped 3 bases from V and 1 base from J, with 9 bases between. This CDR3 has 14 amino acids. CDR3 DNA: TGTGCCAGCAGTTTTAAACAGATCCAAGAGACCCAGTACTTC. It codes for CASSFKQIQETQYF.

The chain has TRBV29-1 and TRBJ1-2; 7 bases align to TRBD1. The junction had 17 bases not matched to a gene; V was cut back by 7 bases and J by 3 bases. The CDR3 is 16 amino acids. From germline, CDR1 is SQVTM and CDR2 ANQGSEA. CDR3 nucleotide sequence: TGCAGCGCTATGCCTCGACTGACAGGGAAAGACTATGGCTACACCTTC. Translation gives CSAMPRLTGKDYGYTF.

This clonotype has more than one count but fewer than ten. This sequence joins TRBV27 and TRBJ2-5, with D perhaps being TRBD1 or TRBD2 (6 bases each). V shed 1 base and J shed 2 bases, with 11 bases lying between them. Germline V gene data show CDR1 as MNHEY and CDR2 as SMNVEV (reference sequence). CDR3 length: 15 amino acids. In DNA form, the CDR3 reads TGTGCCAGCAGTTTATTAGGAGGGGGGCAAGAGACCCAGTACTTC. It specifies CASSLLGGGQETQYF.

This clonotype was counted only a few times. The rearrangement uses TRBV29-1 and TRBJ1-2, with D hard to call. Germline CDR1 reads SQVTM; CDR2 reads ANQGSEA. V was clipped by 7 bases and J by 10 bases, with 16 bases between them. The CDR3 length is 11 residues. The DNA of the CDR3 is TGCAGCGCTCTATCCGGGATCTTCTACACCTTC. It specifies CSALSGIFYTF.

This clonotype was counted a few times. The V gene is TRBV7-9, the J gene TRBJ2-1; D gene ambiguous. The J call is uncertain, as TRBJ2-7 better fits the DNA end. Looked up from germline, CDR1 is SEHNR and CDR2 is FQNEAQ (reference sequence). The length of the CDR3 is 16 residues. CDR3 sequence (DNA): TGTGCCAGCAGCTTATCTGCCTCGAGCTCCTACAATGAGCAGTACTTC. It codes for CASSLSASSSYNEQYF.

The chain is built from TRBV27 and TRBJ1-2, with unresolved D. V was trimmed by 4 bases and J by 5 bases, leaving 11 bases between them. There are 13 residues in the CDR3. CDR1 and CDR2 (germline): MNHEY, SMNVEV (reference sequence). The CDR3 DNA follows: TGTGCCAGCAGTTATTCGCACGGTTATGGCTACACCTTC. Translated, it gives CASSYSHGYGYTF.

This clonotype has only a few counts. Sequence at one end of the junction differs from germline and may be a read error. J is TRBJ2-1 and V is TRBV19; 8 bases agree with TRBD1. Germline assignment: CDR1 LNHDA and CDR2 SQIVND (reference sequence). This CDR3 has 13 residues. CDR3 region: CASSVTGGGEQFF. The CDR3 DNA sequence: TGCGCCAGCAGCGTCACAGGGGGAGGTGAGCAGTTCTTC.

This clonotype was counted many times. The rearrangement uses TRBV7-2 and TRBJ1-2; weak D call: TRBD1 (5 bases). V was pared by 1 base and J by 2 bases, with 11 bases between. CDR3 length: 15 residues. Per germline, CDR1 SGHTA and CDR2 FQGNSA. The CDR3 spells CASSLGGGSNYGYTF. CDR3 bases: TGTGCCAGCAGCTTAGGGGGGGGTAGCAACTATGGCTACACCTTC.

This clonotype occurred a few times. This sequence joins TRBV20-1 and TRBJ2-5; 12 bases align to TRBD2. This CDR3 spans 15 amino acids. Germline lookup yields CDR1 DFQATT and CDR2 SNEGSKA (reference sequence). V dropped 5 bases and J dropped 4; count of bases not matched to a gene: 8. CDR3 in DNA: TGCAGTGCTCCTGTGACTAGCGGGAGTCTAGAGACCCAGTACTTC. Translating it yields CSAPVTSGSLETQYF.

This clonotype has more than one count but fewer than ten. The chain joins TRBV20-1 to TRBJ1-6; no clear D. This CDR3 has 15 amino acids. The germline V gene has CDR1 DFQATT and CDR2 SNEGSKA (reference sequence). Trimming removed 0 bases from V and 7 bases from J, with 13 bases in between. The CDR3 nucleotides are TGCAGTGCTAGAGAGTTTGATAACGGAAATTCACCCCTCCACTTT. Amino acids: CSAREFDNGNSPLHF.

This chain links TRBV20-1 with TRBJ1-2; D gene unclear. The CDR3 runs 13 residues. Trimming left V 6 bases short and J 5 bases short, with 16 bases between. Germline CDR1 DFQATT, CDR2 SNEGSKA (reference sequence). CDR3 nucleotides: TGCAGTGCACGAGGCAGTCCTGAGTATGGCTACACCTTC. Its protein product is CSARGSPEYGYTF.